Listed below are T cell receptor beta chains from one sample, sequenced in a study of CD8 T cells in ankylosing spondylitis. TCRdb independently ran MiXCR on the 5' RACE reads; one entry per CDR3 protein. Of some 130,000 distinct CDR3 sequences in the sample, 6% to 8.5% were seen once. Sequenced sample: blood, either unsorted or a sorted T cell fraction (not recorded which). The receptor source for this set is a female donor with ankylosing spondylitis or in good health (not recorded which). Each CDR3 is given with its conserved first and last residue. The D gene is left open where the match is weak. Clone size, where shown, is once, few, many, or a class for clones that have expanded.

>TRBD1|TRBV5-5|TRBJ2-7|15|many
CASSLVWTGRYEQYF
TGTGCCAGCAGCTTGGTTTGGACAGGTCGGTACGAGCAGTACTTC
>-|TRBV4-2|TRBJ2-7|14|many
CASSQEEGSYEQYF
TGTGCCAGCAGCCAAGAGGAAGGATCCTACGAGCAGTACTTC
>-|TRBV5-1|TRBJ1-1|14|many
CASSLDMGVPEAFF
TGCGCCAGCAGCTTGGATATGGGGGTCCCTGAAGCTTTCTTT
>-|TRBV20-1|TRBJ2-6|14|-
CSARLNSGANVLTF
TGCAGTGCTAGACTCAACTCTGGGGCCAACGTCCTGACTTTC
>TRBD1|TRBV12-3/TRBV12-4|TRBJ1-2|13|many
CASRRQGRHGYTF
TGTGCCAGCAGAAGACAGGGGCGGCATGGCTACACCTTC
>-|TRBV6-5|TRBJ1-6|17|-
CASSYGGRGTPYSPLHF
TGTGCCAGCAGTTACGGTGGCCGCGGGACACCATATTCACCCCTCCACTTT
>-|TRBV6-1|TRBJ1-1|14|many
CASSELGKNTEAFF
TGTGCCAGCAGTGAACTGGGCAAGAACACTGAAGCTTTCTTT
>-|TRBV11-2|TRBJ1-4|18|many
CASSSEGPFRATNEKLFF
TGTGCCAGCAGCTCCGAGGGCCCGTTCAGGGCAACTAATGAAAAACTGTTTTTT
>TRBD1|TRBV7-2|TRBJ1-1|15|many
CASSLGTGEWTEAFF
TGTGCCAGCAGCTTAGGTACAGGGGAGTGGACTGAAGCTTTCTTT
>TRBD1|TRBV6-5|TRBJ1-1|17|many
CASSYSWAGGVNTEAFF
TGTGCCAGCAGTTACTCCTGGGCAGGGGGCGTGAACACTGAAGCTTTCTTT
>-|TRBV25-1|TRBJ1-2|17|many
CASRGNTGFPGVYGYTF
TGTGCCAGCAGGGGAAATACAGGGTTTCCGGGAGTCTATGGCTACACCTTC
>-|TRBV28|TRBJ1-6|14|-
CASSLSAYNSPLHF
TGTGCCAGCAGTTTATCTGCCTATAATTCACCCCTCCACTTT
>-|TRBV7-3|TRBJ2-2|13|-
CASSLGGGGELFF
TGTGCCAGCAGCTTAGGGGGCGGCGGGGAGCTGTTTTTT
>TRBD1|TRBV15|TRBJ1-5|15|many
CATSRPRTGHQPQHF
TGTGCCACCAGCAGACCTAGGACAGGGCACCAGCCCCAGCATTTT
>-|TRBV20-1|TRBJ2-1|14|many
CSATSRDWINEQFF
TGCAGTGCTACGTCCCGGGACTGGATAAATGAGCAGTTCTTC
>TRBD1|TRBV5-6|TRBJ2-3|16|many
CASSSGTVGLSDTQYF
TGTGCCAGCAGCTCGGGGACAGTCGGGTTATCAGATACGCAGTATTTT
>TRBD1|TRBV20-1|TRBJ1-6|16|many
CSARNRGQSYNSPLHF
TGCAGTGCTAGAAACAGGGGTCAGTCCTATAATTCACCCCTCCACTTT
>-|TRBV29-1|TRBJ1-2|12|many
CSVETTNYGYTF
TGCAGCGTTGAAACCACTAACTATGGCTACACCTTC
>-|TRBV7-8|TRBJ2-2|13|many
CASSFSTPFGLFF
TGTGCCAGCAGCTTCTCTACCCCCTTTGGGCTGTTTTTT
>-|TRBV5-1|TRBJ1-2|15|many
CASSHEGTPGKSYTF
TGCGCCAGCAGCCATGAAGGGACGCCGGGGAAAAGCTACACCTTC
>-|TRBV12-3/TRBV12-4|TRBJ1-1|15|many
CASSSQSTRGTEAFF
TGTGCCAGCAGTTCCCAATCGACCCGAGGCACTGAAGCTTTCTTT
>-|TRBV5-1|TRBJ1-5|15|many
CASSLVGRVDQPQHF
TGCGCCAGCAGCTTGGTCGGTCGGGTAGATCAGCCCCAGCATTTT
>TRBD1|TRBV7-9|TRBJ1-2|15|-
CASSLRDRPSGGYTF
TGTGCCAGCAGCTTAAGGGACAGACCCTCGGGAGGCTACACCTTC
>-|TRBV4-2|TRBJ2-4|18|few
CASSQEVLGAGAKNIQYF
TGTGCCAGCAGCCAAGAAGTATTGGGGGCTGGAGCCAAAAACATTCAGTACTTC